The present entry profiles one T cell receptor beta chain with its context. Between the trimmed V and J ends, which lost 6 bases and 1 base, there was a span of 10 bases. This CDR3 has 14 residues. These data are taken from a study of tumor-infiltrating lymphocytes in oesophageal squamous cell carcinoma. TCRdb reanalysed the PCR reads using MiXCR and keeps one entry per CDR3 protein. Of fewer than 15,000 distinct CDR3 sequences listed, roughly 51% are singletons. Source material: esophageal tumor tissue. The chain combines TRBV12-3 or TRBV12-4 with TRBJ1-5; no firm D call. The TCR comes from a male donor with esophageal squamous cell carcinoma. CDR3 amino acids: CASSPVVSNQPQHF. The DNA of the CDR3 is TGTGCCAGCAGCCCTGTGGTAAGCAATCAGCCCCAGCATTTT.